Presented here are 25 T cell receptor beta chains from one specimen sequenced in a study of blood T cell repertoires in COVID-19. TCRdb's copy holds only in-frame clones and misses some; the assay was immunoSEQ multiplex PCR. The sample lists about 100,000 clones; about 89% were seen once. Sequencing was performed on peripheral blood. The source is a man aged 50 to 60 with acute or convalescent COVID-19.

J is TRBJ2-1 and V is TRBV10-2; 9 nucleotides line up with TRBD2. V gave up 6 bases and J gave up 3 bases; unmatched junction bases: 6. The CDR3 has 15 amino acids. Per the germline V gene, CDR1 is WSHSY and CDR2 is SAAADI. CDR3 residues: CASSLPSGIYNEQFF. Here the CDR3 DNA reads TGCGCCAGCAGCCTCCCTAGCGGGATCTACAATGAGCAGTTCTTC.

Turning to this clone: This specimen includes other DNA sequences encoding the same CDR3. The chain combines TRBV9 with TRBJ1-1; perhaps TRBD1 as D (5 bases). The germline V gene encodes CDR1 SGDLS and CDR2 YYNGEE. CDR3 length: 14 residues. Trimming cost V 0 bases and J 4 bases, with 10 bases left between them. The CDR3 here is CASSVGGGGTEAFF. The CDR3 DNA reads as TGTGCCAGCAGCGTAGGGGGGGGTGGCACTGAAGCTTTCTTT.

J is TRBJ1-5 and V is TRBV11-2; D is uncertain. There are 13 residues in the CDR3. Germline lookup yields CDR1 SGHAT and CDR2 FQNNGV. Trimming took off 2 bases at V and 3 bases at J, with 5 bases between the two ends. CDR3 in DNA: TGTGCCAGCAGCTTATCCCTCAATCAGCCCCAGCATTTT. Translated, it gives CASSLSLNQPQHF.

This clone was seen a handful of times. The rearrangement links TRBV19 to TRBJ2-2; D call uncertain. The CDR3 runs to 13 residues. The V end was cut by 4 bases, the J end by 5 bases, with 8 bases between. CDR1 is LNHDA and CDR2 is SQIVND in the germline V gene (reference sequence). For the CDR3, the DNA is TGTGCCAGTAGTACACGTCGGACCGGGGAGCTGTTTTTT. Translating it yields CASSTRRTGELFF.

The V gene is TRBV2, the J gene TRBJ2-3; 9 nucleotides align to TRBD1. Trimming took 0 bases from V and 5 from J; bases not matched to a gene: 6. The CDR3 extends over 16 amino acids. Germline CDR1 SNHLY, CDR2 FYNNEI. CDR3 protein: CASSEARDRDRDTQYF. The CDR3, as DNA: TGTGCCAGCAGTGAAGCGAGGGACAGGGATAGAGATACGCAGTATTTT.

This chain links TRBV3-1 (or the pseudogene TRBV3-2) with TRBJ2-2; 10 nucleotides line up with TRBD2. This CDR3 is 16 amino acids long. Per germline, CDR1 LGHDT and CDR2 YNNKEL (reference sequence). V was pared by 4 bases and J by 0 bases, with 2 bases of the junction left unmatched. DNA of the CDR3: TGTGCCAGCAGCCCTACTAGCGGGGCGAACACCGGGGAGCTGTTTTTT. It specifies CASSPTSGANTGELFF.

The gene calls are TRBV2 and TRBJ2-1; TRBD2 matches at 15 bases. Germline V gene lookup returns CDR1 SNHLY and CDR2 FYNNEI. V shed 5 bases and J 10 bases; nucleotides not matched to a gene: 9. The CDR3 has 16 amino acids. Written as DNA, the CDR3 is TGTGCCAGCAGTAAAGGACTAGCGGGGGGGGCCGGGGAGCAGTTCTTC. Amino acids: CASSKGLAGGAGEQFF. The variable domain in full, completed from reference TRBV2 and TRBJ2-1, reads EPEVTQTPSHQVTQMGQEVILRCVPISNHLYFYWYRQILGQKVEFLVSFYNNEISEKSEIFDDQFSVERPDGSNFTLKIRSTKLEDSAMYFCASSKGLAGGAGEQFFGPGTRLTVL.

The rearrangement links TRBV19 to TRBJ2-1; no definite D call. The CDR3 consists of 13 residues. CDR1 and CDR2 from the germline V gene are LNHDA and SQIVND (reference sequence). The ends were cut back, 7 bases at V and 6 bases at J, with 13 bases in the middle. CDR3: CASTSDWSNEQFF. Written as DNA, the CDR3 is TGTGCCAGTACCTCCGACTGGTCCAATGAGCAGTTCTTC.

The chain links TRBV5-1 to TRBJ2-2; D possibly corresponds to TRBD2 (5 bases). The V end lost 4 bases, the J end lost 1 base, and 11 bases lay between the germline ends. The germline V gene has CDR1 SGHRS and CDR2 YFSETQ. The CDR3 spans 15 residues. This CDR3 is CASSPRGGNTGELFF. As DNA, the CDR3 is TGCGCCAGCAGCCCCCGGGGTGGGAACACCGGGGAGCTGTTTTTT.

CDR3 sequence reads: CAISGAQTYNEQFF. The CDR3 DNA reads as TGTGCCATCAGTGGGGCCCAGACCTACAATGAGCAGTTCTTC. V usage is TRBV10-3 and J usage is TRBJ2-1, with D uncertain. The CDR3 runs to 14 residues. V shed 4 bases and J shed 2 bases, with 9 bases lying between them. The germline gives CDR1 ENHRY, CDR2 SYGVKD.

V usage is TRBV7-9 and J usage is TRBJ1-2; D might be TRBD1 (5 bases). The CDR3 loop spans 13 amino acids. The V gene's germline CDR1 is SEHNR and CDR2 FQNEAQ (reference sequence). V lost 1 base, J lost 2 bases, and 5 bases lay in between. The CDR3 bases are TGTGCCAGCAGCTTAGGACAGAACTATGGCTACACCTTC. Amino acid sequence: CASSLGQNYGYTF. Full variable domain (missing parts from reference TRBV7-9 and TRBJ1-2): DTGVSQNPRHKITKRGQNVTFRCDPISEHNRLYWYRQTLGQGPEFLTYFQNEAQLEKSRLLSDRFSAERPKGSFSTLEIQRTEQGDSAMYLCASSLGQNYGYTFGSGTRLTVV.

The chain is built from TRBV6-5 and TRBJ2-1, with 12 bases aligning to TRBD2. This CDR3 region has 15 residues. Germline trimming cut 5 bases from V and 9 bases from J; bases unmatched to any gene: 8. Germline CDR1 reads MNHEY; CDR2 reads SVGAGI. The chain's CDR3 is CASSPRTSGTGEQFF. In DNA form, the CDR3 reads TGTGCCAGCAGTCCCCGGACTAGCGGGACTGGTGAGCAGTTCTTC.

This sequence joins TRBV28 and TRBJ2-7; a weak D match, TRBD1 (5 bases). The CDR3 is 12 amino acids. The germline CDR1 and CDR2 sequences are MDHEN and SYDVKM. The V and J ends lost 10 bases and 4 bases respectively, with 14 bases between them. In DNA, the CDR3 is TGTGCCACTCAACCGCCAGGGTACGAGCAGTACTTC. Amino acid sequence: CATQPPGYEQYF.

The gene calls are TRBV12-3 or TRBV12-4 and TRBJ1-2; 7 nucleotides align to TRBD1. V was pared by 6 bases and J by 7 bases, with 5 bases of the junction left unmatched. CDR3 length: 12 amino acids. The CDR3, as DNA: TGTGCCAGCAGAAGACAGGGAGGTGGCTACACCTTC. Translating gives CASRRQGGGYTF.

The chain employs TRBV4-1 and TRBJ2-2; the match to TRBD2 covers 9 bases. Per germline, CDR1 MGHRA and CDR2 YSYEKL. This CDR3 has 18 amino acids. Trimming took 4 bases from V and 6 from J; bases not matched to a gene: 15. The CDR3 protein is CASSPRGSGRKPSGELFF. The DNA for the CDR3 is TGCGCCAGCAGCCCACGGGGAAGCGGGAGGAAGCCCTCCGGGGAGCTGTTTTTT.

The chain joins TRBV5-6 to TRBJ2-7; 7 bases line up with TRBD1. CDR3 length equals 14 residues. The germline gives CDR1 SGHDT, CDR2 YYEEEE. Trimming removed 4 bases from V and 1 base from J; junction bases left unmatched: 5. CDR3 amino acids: CASSRDSNSYEQYF. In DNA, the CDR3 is TGTGCCAGCAGCCGGGACAGTAATTCCTACGAGCAGTACTTC. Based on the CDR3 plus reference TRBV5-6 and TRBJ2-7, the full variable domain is DAGVTQSPTHLIKTRGQQVTLRCSPKSGHDTVSWYQQALGQGPQFIFQYYEEEERQRGNFPDRFSGHQFPNYSSELNVNALLLGDSALYLCASSRDSNSYEQYFGPGTRLTVT.

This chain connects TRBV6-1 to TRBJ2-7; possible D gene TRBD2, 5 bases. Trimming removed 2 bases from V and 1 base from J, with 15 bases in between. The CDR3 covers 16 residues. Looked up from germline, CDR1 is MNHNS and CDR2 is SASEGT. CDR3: CASSEPITRDSYEQYF. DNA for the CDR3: TGTGCCAGCAGTGAACCAATTACCCGGGATTCCTACGAGCAGTACTTC.

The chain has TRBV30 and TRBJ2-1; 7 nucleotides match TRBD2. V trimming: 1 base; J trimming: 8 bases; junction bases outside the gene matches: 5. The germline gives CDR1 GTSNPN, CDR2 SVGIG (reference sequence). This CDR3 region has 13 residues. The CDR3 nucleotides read TGTGCCTGGAGTGGGGAGCGGGGCTATGAGCAGTTCTTC. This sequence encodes CAWSGERGYEQFF.

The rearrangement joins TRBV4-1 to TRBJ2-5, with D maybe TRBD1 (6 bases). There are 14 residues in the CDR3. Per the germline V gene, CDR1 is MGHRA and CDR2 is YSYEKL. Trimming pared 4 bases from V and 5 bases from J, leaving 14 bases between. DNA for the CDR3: TGCGCCAGCAGCCGTGCAGGGGCGTGGGAGACCCAGTACTTC. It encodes CASSRAGAWETQYF.

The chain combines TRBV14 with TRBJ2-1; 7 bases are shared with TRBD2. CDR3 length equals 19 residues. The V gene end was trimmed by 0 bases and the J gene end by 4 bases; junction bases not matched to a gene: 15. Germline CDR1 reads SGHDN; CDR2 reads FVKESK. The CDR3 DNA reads TGTGCCAGCAGCCAAGACCTCCTAGGGCTAGCGGAGCCTTACAATGAGCAGTTCTTC. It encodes CASSQDLLGLAEPYNEQFF. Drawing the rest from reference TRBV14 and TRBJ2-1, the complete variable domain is EAGVTQFPSHSVIEKGQTVTLRCDPISGHDNLYWYRRVMGKEIKFLLHFVKESKQDESGMPNNRFLAERTGGTYSTLKVQPAELEDSGVYFCASSQDLLGLAEPYNEQFFGPGTRLTVL.

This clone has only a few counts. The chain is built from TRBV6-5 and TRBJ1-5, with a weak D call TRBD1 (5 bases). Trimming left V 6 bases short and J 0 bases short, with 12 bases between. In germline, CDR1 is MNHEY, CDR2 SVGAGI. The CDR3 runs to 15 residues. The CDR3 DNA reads TGTGCCAGCAGCCAGACAGTTTATAGCAATCAGCCCCAGCATTTT. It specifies CASSQTVYSNQPQHF.

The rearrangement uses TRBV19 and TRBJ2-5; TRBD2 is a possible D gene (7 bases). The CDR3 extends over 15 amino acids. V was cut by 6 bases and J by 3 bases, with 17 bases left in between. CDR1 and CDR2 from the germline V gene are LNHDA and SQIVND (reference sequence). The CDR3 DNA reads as TGTGCCAGTAGCCCTACAGGGAGGGGAGAAGAGACCCAGTACTTC. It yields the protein CASSPTGRGEETQYF. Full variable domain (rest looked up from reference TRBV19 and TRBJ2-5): DGGITQSPKYLFRKEGQNVTLSCEQNLNHDAMYWYRQDPGQGLRLIYYSQIVNDFQKGDIAEGYSVSREKKESFPLTVTSAQKNPTAFYLCASSPTGRGEETQYFGPGTRLLVL.

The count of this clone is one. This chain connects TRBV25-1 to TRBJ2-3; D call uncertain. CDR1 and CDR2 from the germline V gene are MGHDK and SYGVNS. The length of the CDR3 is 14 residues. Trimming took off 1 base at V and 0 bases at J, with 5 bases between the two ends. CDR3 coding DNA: TGTGCCAGCAGTGAATCCGGGAGCACAGATACGCAGTATTTT. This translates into CASSESGSTDTQYF.

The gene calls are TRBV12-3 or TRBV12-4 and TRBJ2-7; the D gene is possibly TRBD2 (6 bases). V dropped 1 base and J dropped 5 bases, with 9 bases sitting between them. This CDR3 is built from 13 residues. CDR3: CASSLVAGHEQYF. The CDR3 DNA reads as TGTGCCAGCAGTTTAGTGGCGGGACACGAGCAGTACTTC.

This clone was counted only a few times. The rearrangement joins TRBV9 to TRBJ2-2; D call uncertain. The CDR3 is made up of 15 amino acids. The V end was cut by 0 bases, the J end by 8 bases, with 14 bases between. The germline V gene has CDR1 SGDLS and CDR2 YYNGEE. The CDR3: CASSVGLEVGGELFF. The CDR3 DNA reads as TGTGCCAGCAGCGTAGGGCTAGAGGTCGGTGGGGAGCTGTTTTTT.